This section outlines one TCR beta chain sequence together with its context. The sample originates from a study of blood T cell repertoires in COVID-19. On the study more broadly: COVID-19 samples collected from the United States, Italy and Spain covered acute and convalescent phases.

Measured with immunoSEQ multiplex PCR; TCRdb has only the in-frame clones, and not every one. The sample carries roughly 150,000 clones, roughly 80% recorded once. Recovered participants had two consecutive negative NP/OP PCR tests, healthcare professional clearance, or symptom resolution. Trimming took 3 bases from V and 6 from J, leaving 9 bases between them. The V gene's germline CDR1 is LNHDA and CDR2 SQIVND (reference sequence). CDR3 length: 13 amino acids. Sample: PBMCs or T cells enriched from blood (not recorded which). The V call is TRBV19, the J call TRBJ2-1, with D possibly TRBD2 on 5 matching bases. This clonotype originated in a man between 50 and 59 years old who had recovered from COVID-19. The CDR3 region is CASSISRVNEQFF. The DNA of the CDR3 is TGTGCCAGTAGTATTTCGCGGGTCAATGAGCAGTTCTTC.